This TCR beta chain emerged from a study of cytomegalovirus exposure and HLA in healthy donors. Overall study results and limits: TCR beta chain V- and J-gene trimming was linked, in a later analysis, to a missense variant in DCLRE1C. Reportedly, TCR beta sequences accurately predicted HLA-A and HLA-B alleles in most subjects.

It was with 60 Vbeta and 13 Jbeta primers that the PCR ran. Sequencing used immunoSEQ multiplex PCR; TCRdb keeps in-frame clones, though not all of them. The table shows 130,000 to 150,000 clones, with roughly 85% occurring only once. The CDR3 covers 14 residues. From germline, CDR1 is SGHRS and CDR2 YFSETQ. This clone appeared once. What it binds is unknown. Compared with germline, one end of the junction differs, possibly owing to a read error. Sequencing was performed on PBMCs. The TCR was taken from a male donor in good health and CMV-seronegative. The chain couples TRBV5-1 to TRBJ1-6; a possible D gene is TRBD1 (6 bases). Here the CDR3 reads CASSLEGDNSPPHF. The DNA for the CDR3 is TGCGCCAGCAGCTTGGAAGGGGACAATTCACCCCCCCACTTT.